The rows below give T cell receptor beta chains drawn from one sample of a study of cytomegalovirus exposure and HLA in healthy donors. Using immunoSEQ multiplex PCR, the repertoire was profiled, and TCRdb retains in-frame clones only, with some absent. The table includes about 64,000 clones, 65% to 90% detected once. Sequenced sample: PBMCs. These receptors all stem from a female donor in good health and CMV-seronegative. Both conserved end residues are part of each CDR3.

J gene: TRBJ2-3
V gene: TRBV5-4
CDR3 protein: CASTRTSTGSTDTQYF

J gene: TRBJ2-2
V gene: TRBV27
CDR3 protein: CASSLSRVGELFF

J gene: TRBJ1-1
V gene: TRBV11-3
CDR3 protein: CASSLTGSSEAFF

J gene: TRBJ1-2
V gene: TRBV6-5
CDR3 protein: CASAGEGRGDGYTF

J gene: TRBJ2-1
V gene: TRBV2
CDR3 protein: CASRDSLRSYNEQFF

J gene: TRBJ2-3
V gene: TRBV7-3
CDR3 protein: CASSFSGATDTQYF

J gene: TRBJ2-3
V gene: TRBV6-1
CDR3 protein: CASSPDRGTDTQYF

J gene: TRBJ1-2
V gene: TRBV11-1
CDR3 protein: CASSQGTGPLGGYTF

J gene: TRBJ2-3
V gene: TRBV10-3
CDR3 protein: CAISESPGQGADTQYF

J gene: TRBJ2-3
V gene: TRBV5-4
CDR3 protein: CASSLTSGKRDTQYF

J gene: TRBJ2-1
V gene: TRBV7-8
CDR3 protein: CASSLAPTSGRRNEQFF

J gene: TRBJ2-5
V gene: TRBV27
CDR3 protein: CASSLTSASQTQYF

J gene: TRBJ2-1
V gene: TRBV7-9
CDR3 protein: CASSDMRGPAFF

J gene: TRBJ1-4
V gene: TRBV19
CDR3 protein: CASSRNRGEKLFF

J gene: TRBJ2-7
V gene: TRBV6-1
CDR3 protein: CASSEHRDLYEQYF

J gene: TRBJ1-1
V gene: TRBV10-1
CDR3 protein: CASRPSISGNTEAFF

J gene: TRBJ2-7
V gene: TRBV7-6
CDR3 protein: CASSLASNYEQYF

J gene: TRBJ1-2
V gene: TRBV29-1
CDR3 protein: CSVVLAGLNYGYTF

J gene: TRBJ2-7
V gene: TRBV13
CDR3 protein: CASSLARDRAEQYF

J gene: TRBJ1-5
V gene: TRBV5-1
CDR3 protein: CASSLVLRDKDQPQHF

J gene: TRBJ2-7
V gene: TRBV19
CDR3 protein: CASSIGGTSGYEQYF

J gene: TRBJ2-1
V gene: TRBV19
CDR3 protein: CASSIGGGSYNEQFF

J gene: TRBJ2-3
V gene: TRBV2
CDR3 protein: CASSGQGASTDTQYF

J gene: TRBJ2-7
V gene: TRBV6-1
CDR3 protein: CASSGGQGARAYEQYF

J gene: TRBJ2-2
V gene: TRBV27
CDR3 protein: CASIKRLASGGPGTGELFF

J gene: TRBJ1-1
V gene: TRBV6-5
CDR3 protein: CASSYARDTEAFF

J gene: TRBJ2-5
V gene: TRBV5-6
CDR3 protein: CASSFRESSETQYF

J gene: TRBJ1-1
V gene: TRBV19
CDR3 protein: CASSTDRADTEAFF

J gene: TRBJ1-2
V gene: TRBV7-2
CDR3 protein: CASSLARGDYGYTF

J gene: TRBJ2-1
V gene: TRBV9
CDR3 protein: CASEGPIYNEQFF

J gene: TRBJ1-2
V gene: TRBV10-3
CDR3 protein: CAISDRTGTRGYTF

J gene: TRBJ1-2
V gene: TRBV6-5
CDR3 protein: CASSYSRMRGSRSYTF

J gene: TRBJ2-7
V gene: TRBV10-3
CDR3 protein: CAISGQDRGEQYF

J gene: TRBJ2-1
V gene: TRBV9
CDR3 protein: CASSVADYNEQFF

J gene: TRBJ1-6
V gene: TRBV18
CDR3 protein: CASSPPDRDGSPLHF

J gene: TRBJ1-4
V gene: TRBV19
CDR3 protein: CASPFVAFANEKLFF

J gene: TRBJ2-2
V gene: TRBV11-2
CDR3 protein: CASSLDGRTGDRTGELFF

J gene: TRBJ2-1
V gene: TRBV2
CDR3 protein: CATSSWLAGNEQFF

J gene: TRBJ2-2
V gene: TRBV7-3
CDR3 protein: CASSQQGNTGELFF

J gene: TRBJ2-5
V gene: TRBV6-1
CDR3 protein: CATSGNGGRETQYF

J gene: TRBJ1-1
V gene: TRBV29-1
CDR3 protein: CSVEGGLVYTEAFF

J gene: TRBJ2-6
V gene: TRBV10-1
CDR3 protein: CASSPGQGAKFGANVLTF

J gene: TRBJ1-1
V gene: TRBV6-5
CDR3 protein: CASSYRGYTEAFF

J gene: TRBJ2-3
V gene: TRBV5-4
CDR3 protein: CASSWGLAGSTDTQYF

J gene: -
V gene: TRBV30
CDR3 protein: CAWSADSAPVEQYF

J gene: TRBJ1-2
V gene: TRBV7-9
CDR3 protein: CASSLVGVSYGYTF